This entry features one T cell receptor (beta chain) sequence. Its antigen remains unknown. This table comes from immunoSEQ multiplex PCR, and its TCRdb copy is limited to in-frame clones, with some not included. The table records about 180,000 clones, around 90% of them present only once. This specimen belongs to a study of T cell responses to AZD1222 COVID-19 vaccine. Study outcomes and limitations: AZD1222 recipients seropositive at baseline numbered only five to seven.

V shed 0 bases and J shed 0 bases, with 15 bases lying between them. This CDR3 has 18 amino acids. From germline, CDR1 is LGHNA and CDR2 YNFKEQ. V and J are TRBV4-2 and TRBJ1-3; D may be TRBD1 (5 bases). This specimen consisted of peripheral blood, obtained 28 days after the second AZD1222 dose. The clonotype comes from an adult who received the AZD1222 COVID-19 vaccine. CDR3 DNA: TGTGCCAGCAGCCAAGACAGGGTGGGACGGAACTCTGGAAACACCATATATTTT. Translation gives CASSQDRVGRNSGNTIYF.